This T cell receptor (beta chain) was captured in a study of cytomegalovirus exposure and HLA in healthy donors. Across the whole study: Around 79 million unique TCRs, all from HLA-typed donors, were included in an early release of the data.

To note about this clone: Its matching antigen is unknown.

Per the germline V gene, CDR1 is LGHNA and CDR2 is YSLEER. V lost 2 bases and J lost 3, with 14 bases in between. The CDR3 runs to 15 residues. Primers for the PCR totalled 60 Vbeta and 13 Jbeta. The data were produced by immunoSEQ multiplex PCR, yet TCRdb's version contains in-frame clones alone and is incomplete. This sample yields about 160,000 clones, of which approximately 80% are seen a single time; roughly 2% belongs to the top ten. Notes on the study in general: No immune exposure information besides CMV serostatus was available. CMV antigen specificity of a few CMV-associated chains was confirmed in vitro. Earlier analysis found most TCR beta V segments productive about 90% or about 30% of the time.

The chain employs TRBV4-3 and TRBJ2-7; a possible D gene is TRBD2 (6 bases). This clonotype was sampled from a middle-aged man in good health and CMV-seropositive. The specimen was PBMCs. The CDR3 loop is CASSQFPGVNYEQYF. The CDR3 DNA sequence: TGCGCCAGCAGCCAATTTCCGGGGGTTAACTACGAGCAGTACTTC.